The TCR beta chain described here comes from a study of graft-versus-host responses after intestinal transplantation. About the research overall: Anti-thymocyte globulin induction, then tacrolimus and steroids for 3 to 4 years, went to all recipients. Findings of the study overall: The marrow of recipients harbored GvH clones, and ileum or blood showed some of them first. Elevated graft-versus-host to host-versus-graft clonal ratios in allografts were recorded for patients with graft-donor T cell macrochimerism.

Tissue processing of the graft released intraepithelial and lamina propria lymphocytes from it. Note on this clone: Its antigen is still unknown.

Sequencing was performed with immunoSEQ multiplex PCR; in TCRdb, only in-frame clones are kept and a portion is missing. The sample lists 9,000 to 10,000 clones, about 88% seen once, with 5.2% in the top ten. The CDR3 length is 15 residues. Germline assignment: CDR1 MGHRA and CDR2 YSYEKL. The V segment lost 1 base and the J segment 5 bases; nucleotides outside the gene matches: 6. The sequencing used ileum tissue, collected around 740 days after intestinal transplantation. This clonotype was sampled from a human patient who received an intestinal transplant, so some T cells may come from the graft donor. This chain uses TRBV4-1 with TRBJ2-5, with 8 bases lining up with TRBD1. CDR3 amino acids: CASSQGQGALETQYF. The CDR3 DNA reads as TGCGCCAGCAGCCAAGGCCAGGGGGCGTTGGAGACCCAGTACTTC.